A selection of T cell receptor beta chains follows, all from one sample in a study of graft-versus-host responses after intestinal transplantation. This table comes from immunoSEQ multiplex PCR, and its TCRdb copy is limited to in-frame clones, with some not included. The sample has tens of thousands of clones, about 93% seen once. These TCRs are of unknown antigen specificity. The source was unstimulated CD8+ T cells sorted from spleen or lymph node cells, collected before transplant. Receptor source: a human donor who was the organ donor for an intestinal transplant. Both conserved end residues are part of each CDR3. The D gene is left open where the match is weak. Rows give clone size only sometimes, using once, few, many, or a class for an expanded clone.

TRBV18	NA	NA	TRBJ2-1	TGTGCCAGCTCACCCGACAGCAGCTCCTACAATGAGCAGTTCTTC	CASSPDSSSYNEQFF
TRBV19	NA	TRBD1	TRBJ2-3	TGTGCCAGTAGCTCCGGGACAGGAGGCACAGATACGCAGTATTTT	CASSSGTGGTDTQYF
TRBV7-9	NA	NA	TRBJ1-3	TGTGCCAGCAGCGCCTGGGGAGTCGGGAGAAACACCATATATTTT	CASSAWGVGRNTIYF
TRBV5-4	once	NA	TRBJ1-1	TGTGCCAGCAGCTTGGCGGTCCGGGGGTTCGGAAACACTGAAGCTTTCTTT	CASSLAVRGFGNTEAFF
TRBV7-6	NA	TRBD2	TRBJ2-2	TGTGCCAGCAGCTCAGGGACTAGCGCCGGGGAGCTGTTTTTT	CASSSGTSAGELFF
TRBV11-1	NA	TRBD2	TRBJ2-7	TGTGCCAGCAGCCCCGGGGGGGCATATGGCGAGCAGTACTTC	CASSPGGAYGEQYF
TRBV4-1	NA	NA	TRBJ1-6	TGCGCCAGCAGCCAAGATCGGGAGGGTAATTCACCCCTCCACTTT	CASSQDREGNSPLHF
TRBV19	NA	NA	TRBJ2-2	TGTGCCAGTAGTGTCCAGGGGTCCGGGGAGCTGTTTTTT	CASSVQGSGELFF
TRBV28	NA	NA	TRBJ2-1	TGTGCCAGCAGTGGGGCTCGGAGCTCCTACAATGAGCAGTTCTTC	CASSGARSSYNEQFF
TRBV5-4	NA	TRBD1	TRBJ2-7	TGTGCCAGCAGCAGCCGGGACAGATTGTCCCCCTACGAGCAGTACTTC	CASSSRDRLSPYEQYF
TRBV5-1	NA	TRBD1	TRBJ2-6	TGCGCCAGCGGGACAGGGGCGGGCACTGGGGCCAACGTCCTGACTTTC	CASGTGAGTGANVLTF
TRBV11-2	NA	NA	TRBJ1-2	TGTGCCAGCAGCTTAGCGGGCCGAGGGAACTATGGCTACACCTTC	CASSLAGRGNYGYTF
TRBV27	NA	TRBD1	TRBJ1-2	TGTGCCAGCAGTTCCACTCCGGGACAGGGGGTTCCTAACTATGGCTACACCTTC	CASSSTPGQGVPNYGYTF
TRBV7-9	NA	NA	TRBJ2-3	TGTGCCAGCAGCCCCCTTTTGGATACGCAGTATTTT	CASSPLLDTQYF
TRBV5-6	NA	TRBD1	TRBJ2-2	TGTGCCAGCAGCTCGGGACAGGCAACCGGGGAGCTGTTTTTT	CASSSGQATGELFF
TRBV4-2	NA	NA	TRBJ1-2	TGTGCCAGCAGCCAAGAACACAGGGCCTATGGCTACACCTTC	CASSQEHRAYGYTF
TRBV27	NA	TRBD2	TRBJ2-3	TGTGCCAGCAGTTTCTCCGGGGGGGATACGCAGTATTTT	CASSFSGGDTQYF
TRBV15	NA	NA	TRBJ2-7	TGTGCCACCAGCAGAGAGGATGACAGGAGATACGAGCAGTACTTC	CATSREDDRRYEQYF
TRBV2	NA	NA	TRBJ1-2	NA	CASSTSRENYGYTF
TRBV29-1	NA	NA	TRBJ2-1	TGCAGCGTTGGGAGAGGAGTTCAGGGAAGCTCCTACAATGAGCAGTTCTTC	CSVGRGVQGSSYNEQFF
TRBV15	NA	TRBD2	TRBJ2-1	TGTGCCATCAGTCTAGCGGGAGGGCCTTACAATGAGCAGTTCTTC	CAISLAGGPYNEQFF
TRBV28	NA	NA	TRBJ1-1	TGTGCCAGCAGTTTATGGGAGGCCGGACGGGGCACTGAAGCTTTCTTT	CASSLWEAGRGTEAFF
TRBV4-1	few	NA	TRBJ2-1	TGCGCCAGCAGCCAACACCCGGATGAGCAGTTCTTC	CASSQHPDEQFF
TRBV4-3	once	NA	TRBJ2-3	TGCGCCAGCAGCCAAGATACGTGGGAGCACCTTCGGGGCACAGATACGCAGTATTTT	CASSQDTWEHLRGTDTQYF
TRBV7-9	medium-sized	NA	TRBJ2-7	TGTGCCAGCAGCTCCACCGGCTACGAGCAGTACTTC	CASSSTGYEQYF
TRBV6-1	NA	TRBD1	TRBJ1-2	TGTGCCGTCCCTGACAGGGTAAAAGGCTACACCTTC	CAVPDRVKGYTF
TRBV7-9	NA	NA	TRBJ2-2	TGTGCCAGCAGCGCCCCGCCTAGAGTGGGCACCGGGGAGCTGTTTTTT	CASSAPPRVGTGELFF